This T cell receptor (beta chain) was found in a study of identifying expanded T cells in peripheral blood. Sequencing used immunoSEQ multiplex PCR; TCRdb keeps in-frame clones, though not all of them. The sample lists 65,000 to 95,000 clones; about 90% were seen once. Between the trimmed V and J ends, which lost 6 bases and 5 bases, there was a span of 13 bases. This CDR3 spans 13 amino acids. Germline V gene sequence: CDR1 LNHDA, CDR2 SQIVND (reference sequence). No infections or other immune events were documented during collection. Source material: blood. The V and J genes are TRBV19 and TRBJ1-1, with D possibly matching TRBD1 (6 bases). The TCR sequence derives from a person aged 18-69 years in good health. The CDR3 region has the DNA TGTGCCAGTAGCACAGGGTTCGGGACTGAAGCTTTCTTT. This sequence encodes CASSTGFGTEAFF.